This entry lists 3 T cell receptor beta chains sequenced from one sample in a study of blood T cell repertoires in COVID-19. Sequenced by immunoSEQ multiplex PCR; TCRdb stores in-frame clones only, minus some. The sample has approximately 330,000 clones, around 91% seen once; the top ten hold under 1.1%. The material sequenced was peripheral blood. The receptor set was obtained from a woman aged 40 to 50 with COVID-19, enrolled during active disease.

This chain uses TRBV5-4 with TRBJ2-3; D call uncertain. The germline V and J ends were trimmed by 2 bases and 6 bases, with 4 bases remaining between them. The CDR3 has 11 residues. Germline lookup yields CDR1 SGHNT and CDR2 YYREEE (reference sequence). CDR3 DNA: TGTGCCAGCAGCTTCAGGGATACGCAGTATTTT. As protein: CASSFRDTQYF.

This clone was detected only a few times. The V gene is TRBV19, the J gene TRBJ2-7, with TRBD2 matching over 9 bases. Germline V gene data show CDR1 as LNHDA and CDR2 as SQIVND (reference sequence). V lost 3 bases, J lost 2 bases, and 5 bases stayed unmatched. The CDR3 contains 15 residues. CDR3 protein: CASSIGLASAYEQYF. In nucleotides, the CDR3 is TGTGCCAGTAGTATTGGACTAGCGAGCGCCTACGAGCAGTACTTC. Complete variable domain (other parts from reference TRBV19 and TRBJ2-7): DGGITQSPKYLFRKEGQNVTLSCEQNLNHDAMYWYRQDPGQGLRLIYYSQIVNDFQKGDIAEGYSVSREKKESFPLTVTSAQKNPTAFYLCASSIGLASAYEQYFGPGTRLTVT.

V gene TRBV5-1 combines with J gene TRBJ2-3; no reliable D call. V was trimmed by 5 bases and J by 6 bases, leaving 19 bases between them. The CDR3 is 15 residues long. Germline loops: CDR1 SGHRS, CDR2 YFSETQ. CDR3 sequence reads: CASSRPAQLVDTQYF. For the CDR3, the DNA is TGCGCCAGCAGTCGCCCGGCGCAGCTAGTGGATACGCAGTATTTT.